This TCR beta chain was documented in a study of CD8 T cells in Susac syndrome. Random-hexamer reverse transcription was applied to roughly 0.5 to 1 ug RNA. Via MiXCR, TCRdb re-called the immunoSEQ multiplex PCR reads, giving one row per CDR3 protein. Counted here are 100,000 to 110,000 distinct CDR3 sequences, about 95% occurring once; the ten biggest clones make up 0.3%. Germline loops: CDR1 SGHAT, CDR2 FQNNGV. The CDR3 covers 17 residues. V was pared by 2 bases and J by 4 bases, with 21 bases between. This chain links TRBV11-2 with TRBJ2-7, with D perhaps TRBD2 (6 bases). The TCR comes from a human donor with Susac syndrome. The material sequenced was CD8+ T cells from PBMCs. This CDR3 is CASSLSLFRGKPYEQYF. The CDR3 DNA reads as TGTGCCAGCAGCTTATCTCTCTTCCGGGGGAAACCTTACGAGCAGTACTTC.